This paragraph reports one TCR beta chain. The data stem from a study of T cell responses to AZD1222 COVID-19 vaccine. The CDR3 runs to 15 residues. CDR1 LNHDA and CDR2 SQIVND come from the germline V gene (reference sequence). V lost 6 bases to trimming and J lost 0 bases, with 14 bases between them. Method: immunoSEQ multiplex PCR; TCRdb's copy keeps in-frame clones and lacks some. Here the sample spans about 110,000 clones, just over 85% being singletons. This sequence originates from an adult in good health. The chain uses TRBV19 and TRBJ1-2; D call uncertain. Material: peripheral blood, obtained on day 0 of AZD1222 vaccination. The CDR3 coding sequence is TGTGCCAGTAGGGTTGGGCATCTCGCTAACTATGGCTACACCTTC. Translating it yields CASRVGHLANYGYTF.